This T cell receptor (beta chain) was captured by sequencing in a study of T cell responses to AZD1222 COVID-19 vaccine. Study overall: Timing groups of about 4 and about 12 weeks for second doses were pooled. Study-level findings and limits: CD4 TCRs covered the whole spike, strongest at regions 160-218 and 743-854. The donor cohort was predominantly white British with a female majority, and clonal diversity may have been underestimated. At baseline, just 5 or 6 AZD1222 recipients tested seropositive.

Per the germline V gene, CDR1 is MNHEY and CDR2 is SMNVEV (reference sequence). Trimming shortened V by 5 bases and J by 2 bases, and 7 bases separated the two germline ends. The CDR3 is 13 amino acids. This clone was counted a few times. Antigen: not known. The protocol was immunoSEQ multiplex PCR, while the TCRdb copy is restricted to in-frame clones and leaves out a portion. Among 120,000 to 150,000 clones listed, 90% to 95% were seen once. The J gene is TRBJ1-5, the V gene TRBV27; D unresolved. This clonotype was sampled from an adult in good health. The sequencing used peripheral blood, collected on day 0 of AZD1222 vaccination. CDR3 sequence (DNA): TGTGCCAGCAGTCCATGGCGCAATCAGCCCCAGCATTTT. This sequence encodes CASSPWRNQPQHF.